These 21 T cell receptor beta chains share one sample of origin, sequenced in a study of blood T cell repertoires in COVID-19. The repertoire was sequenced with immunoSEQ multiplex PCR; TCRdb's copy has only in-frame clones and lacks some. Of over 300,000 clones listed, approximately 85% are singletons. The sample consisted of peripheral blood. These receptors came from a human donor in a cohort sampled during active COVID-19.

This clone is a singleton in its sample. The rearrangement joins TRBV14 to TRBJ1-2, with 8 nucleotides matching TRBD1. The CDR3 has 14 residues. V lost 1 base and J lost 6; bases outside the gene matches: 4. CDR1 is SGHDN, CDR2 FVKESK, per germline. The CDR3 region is CASSQGQGINGYTF. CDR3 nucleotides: TGTGCCAGCAGCCAAGGACAGGGGATCAATGGCTACACCTTC.

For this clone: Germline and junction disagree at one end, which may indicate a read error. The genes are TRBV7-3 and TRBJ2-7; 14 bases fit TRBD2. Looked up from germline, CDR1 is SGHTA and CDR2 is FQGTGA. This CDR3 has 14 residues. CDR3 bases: TGTGCCAGCAGCATCGGGACTAGCGGGGGCACCGTGGACTTC. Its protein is CASSIGTSGGTVDF.

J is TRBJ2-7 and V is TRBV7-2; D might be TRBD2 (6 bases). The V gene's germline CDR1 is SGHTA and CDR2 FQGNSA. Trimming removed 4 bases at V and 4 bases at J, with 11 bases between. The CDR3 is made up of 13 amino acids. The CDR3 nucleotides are TGTGCCAGCAGCTCCTACCGGGGGTACGAGCAGTACTTC. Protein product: CASSSYRGYEQYF. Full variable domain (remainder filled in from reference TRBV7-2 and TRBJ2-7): GAGVSQSPSNKVTEKGKDVELRCDPISGHTALYWYRQSLGQGLEFLIYFQGNSAPDKSGLPSDRFSAERTGGSVSTLTIQRTQQEDSAVYLCASSSYRGYEQYFGPGTRLTVT.

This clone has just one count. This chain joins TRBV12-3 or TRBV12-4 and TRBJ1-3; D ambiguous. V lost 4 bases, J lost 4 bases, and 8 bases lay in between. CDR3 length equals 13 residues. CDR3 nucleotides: TGTGCCAGCAGTTCCCCGGGAGGAAACACCATATATTTT. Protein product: CASSSPGGNTIYF.

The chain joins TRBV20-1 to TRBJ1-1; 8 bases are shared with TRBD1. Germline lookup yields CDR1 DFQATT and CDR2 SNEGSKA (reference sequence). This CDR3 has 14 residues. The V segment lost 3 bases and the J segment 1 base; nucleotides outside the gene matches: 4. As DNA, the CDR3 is TGCAGTGCTAGTTACAGGGGGGAGAACACTGAAGCTTTCTTT. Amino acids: CSASYRGENTEAFF.

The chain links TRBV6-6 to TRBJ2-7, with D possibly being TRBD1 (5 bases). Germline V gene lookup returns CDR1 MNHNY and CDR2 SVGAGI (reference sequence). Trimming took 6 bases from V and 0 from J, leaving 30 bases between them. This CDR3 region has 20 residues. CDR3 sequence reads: CASSPRDPNATENSSYEQYF. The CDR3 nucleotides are TGTGCCAGCAGCCCGCGCGACCCCAATGCGACAGAAAATTCCTCCTACGAGCAGTACTTC.

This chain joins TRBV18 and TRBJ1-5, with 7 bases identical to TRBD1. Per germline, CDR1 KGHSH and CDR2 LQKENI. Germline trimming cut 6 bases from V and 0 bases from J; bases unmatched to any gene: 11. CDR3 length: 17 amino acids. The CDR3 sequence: CASSRGQQAYSNQPQHF. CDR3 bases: TGTGCCAGCTCCCGGGGACAGCAAGCTTATAGCAATCAGCCCCAGCATTTT.

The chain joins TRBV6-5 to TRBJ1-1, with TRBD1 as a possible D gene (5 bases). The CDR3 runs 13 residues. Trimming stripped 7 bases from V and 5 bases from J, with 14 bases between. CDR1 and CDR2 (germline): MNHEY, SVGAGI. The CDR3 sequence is CASKPTGKTEAFF. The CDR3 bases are TGTGCCAGCAAGCCAACAGGTAAAACTGAAGCTTTCTTT.

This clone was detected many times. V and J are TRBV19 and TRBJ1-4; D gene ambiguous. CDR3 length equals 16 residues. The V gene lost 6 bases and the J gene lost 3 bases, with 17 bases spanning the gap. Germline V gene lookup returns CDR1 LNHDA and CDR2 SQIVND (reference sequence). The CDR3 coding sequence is TGTGCCAGTAGCCCCCGTGGGCTCGCCGCTAATGAAAAACTGTTTTTT. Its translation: CASSPRGLAANEKLFF.

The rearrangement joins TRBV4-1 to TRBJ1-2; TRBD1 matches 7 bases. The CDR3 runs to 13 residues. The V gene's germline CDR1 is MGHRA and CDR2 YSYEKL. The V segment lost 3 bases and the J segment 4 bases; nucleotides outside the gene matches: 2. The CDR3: CASSQPGGYGYTF. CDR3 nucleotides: TGCGCCAGCAGCCAGCCAGGGGGCTATGGCTACACCTTC.

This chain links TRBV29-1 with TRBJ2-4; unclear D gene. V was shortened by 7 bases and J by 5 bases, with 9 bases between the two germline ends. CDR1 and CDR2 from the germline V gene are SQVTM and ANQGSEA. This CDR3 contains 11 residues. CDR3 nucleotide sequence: TGCAGCGCCAGACTTGAAAACATTCAGTACTTC. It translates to CSARLENIQYF.

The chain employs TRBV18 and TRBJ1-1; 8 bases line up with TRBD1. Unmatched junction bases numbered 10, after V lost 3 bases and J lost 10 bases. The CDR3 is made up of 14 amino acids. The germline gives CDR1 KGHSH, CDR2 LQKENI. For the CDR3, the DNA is TGTGCCAGCTCACCCCTACTGGACAGGGCGATAGCTTTCTTT. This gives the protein CASSPLLDRAIAFF.

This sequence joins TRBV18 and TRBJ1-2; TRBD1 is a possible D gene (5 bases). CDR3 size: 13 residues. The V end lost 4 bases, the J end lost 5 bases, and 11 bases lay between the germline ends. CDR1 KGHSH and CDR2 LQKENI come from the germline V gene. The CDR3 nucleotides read TGTGCCAGCTCACTCACAAAGGGGTATGGCTACACCTTC. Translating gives CASSLTKGYGYTF.

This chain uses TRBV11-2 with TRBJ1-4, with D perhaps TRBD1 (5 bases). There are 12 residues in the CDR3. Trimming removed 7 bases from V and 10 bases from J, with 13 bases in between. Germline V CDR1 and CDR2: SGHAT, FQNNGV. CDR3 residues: CASNHGGRKLFF. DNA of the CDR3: TGTGCCAGCAATCATGGGGGGAGAAAACTGTTTTTT.

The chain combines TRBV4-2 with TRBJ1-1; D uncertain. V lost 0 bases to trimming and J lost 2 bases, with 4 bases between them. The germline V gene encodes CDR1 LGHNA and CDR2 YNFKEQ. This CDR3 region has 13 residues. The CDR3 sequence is CASSQEYNTEAFF. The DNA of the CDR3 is TGTGCCAGCAGCCAAGAGTATAACACTGAAGCTTTCTTT.

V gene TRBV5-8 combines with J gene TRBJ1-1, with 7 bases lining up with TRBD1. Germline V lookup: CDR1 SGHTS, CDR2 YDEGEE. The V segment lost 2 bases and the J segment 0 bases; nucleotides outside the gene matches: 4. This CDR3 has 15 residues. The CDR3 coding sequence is TGTGCCAGCAGCTTTCGACAGGGCATGAACACTGAAGCTTTCTTT. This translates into CASSFRQGMNTEAFF. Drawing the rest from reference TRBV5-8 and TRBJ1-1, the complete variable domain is EAGVTQSPTHLIKTRGQQATLRCSPISGHTSVYWYQQALGLGLQFLLWYDEGEERNRGNFPPRFSGRQFPNYSSELNVNALELEDSALYLCASSFRQGMNTEAFFGQGTRLTVV.

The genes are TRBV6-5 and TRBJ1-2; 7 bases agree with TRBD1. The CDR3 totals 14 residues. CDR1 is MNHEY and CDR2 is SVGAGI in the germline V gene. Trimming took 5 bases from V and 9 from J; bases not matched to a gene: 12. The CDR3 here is CASSLLVGGASYTF. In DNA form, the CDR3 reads TGTGCCAGCAGTCTACTGGTAGGGGGCGCGAGCTACACCTTC.

CDR3 amino acids: CATSDPRGLTDTQYF. The CDR3 DNA reads as TGTGCCACCAGTGACCCCAGGGGGCTCACGGATACGCAGTATTTT. The chain uses TRBV24-1 and TRBJ2-3, with TRBD1 matching over 8 bases. CDR3 size: 15 residues. Unmatched junction bases numbered 8, after V lost 4 bases and J lost 6 bases. Germline V gene sequence: CDR1 KGHDR, CDR2 SFDVKD.

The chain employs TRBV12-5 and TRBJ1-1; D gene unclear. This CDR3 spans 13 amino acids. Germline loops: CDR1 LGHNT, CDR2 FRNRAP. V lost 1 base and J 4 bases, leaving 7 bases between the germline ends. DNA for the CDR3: TGTGCTAGTGGTTTGGCTTTATTCACTGAAGCTTTCTTT. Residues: CASGLALFTEAFF.

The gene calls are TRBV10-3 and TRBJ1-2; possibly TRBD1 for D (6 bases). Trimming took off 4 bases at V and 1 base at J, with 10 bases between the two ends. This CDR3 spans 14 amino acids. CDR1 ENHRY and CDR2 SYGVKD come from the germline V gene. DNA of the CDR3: TGTGCCATCAGTGGAAAGGACAGTAACTATGGCTACACCTTC. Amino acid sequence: CAISGKDSNYGYTF.

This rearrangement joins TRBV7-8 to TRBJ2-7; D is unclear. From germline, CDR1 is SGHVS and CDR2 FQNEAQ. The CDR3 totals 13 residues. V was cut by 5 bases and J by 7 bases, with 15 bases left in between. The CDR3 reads CASSPRFGMEQYF. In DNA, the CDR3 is TGTGCCAGCAGCCCACGATTCGGTATGGAGCAGTACTTC.